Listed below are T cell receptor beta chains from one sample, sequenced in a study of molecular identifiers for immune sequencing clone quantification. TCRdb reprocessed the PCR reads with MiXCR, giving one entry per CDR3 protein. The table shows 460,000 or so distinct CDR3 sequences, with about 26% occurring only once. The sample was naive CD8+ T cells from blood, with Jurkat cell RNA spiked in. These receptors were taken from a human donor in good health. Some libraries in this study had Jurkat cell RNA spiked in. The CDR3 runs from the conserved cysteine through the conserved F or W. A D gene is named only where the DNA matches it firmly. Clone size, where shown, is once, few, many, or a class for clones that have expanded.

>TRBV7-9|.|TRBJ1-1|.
CASTRAAGVGAFF
TGTGCCAGCACCCGGGCAGCAGGGGTTGGGGCTTTCTTT
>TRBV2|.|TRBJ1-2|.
CASSVKQGFYGYTF
TGTGCCAGCAGTGTGAAACAGGGATTTTATGGCTACACCTTC
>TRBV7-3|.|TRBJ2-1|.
CASSYDSGASYNEQFF
TGTGCCAGCAGCTACGATAGCGGAGCCTCCTACAATGAGCAGTTCTTC
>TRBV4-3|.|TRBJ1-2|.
CASSQEGSGVYGYTF
TGCGCCAGCAGCCAAGAAGGATCAGGAGTTTATGGCTACACCTTC
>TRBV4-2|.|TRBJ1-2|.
CASSQDPTGMVYGYTF
TGTGCCAGCAGCCAAGATCCAACAGGAATGGTATATGGCTACACCTTC
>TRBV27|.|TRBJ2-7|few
CASSLFGGGYEQYF
TGTGCCAGCAGTTTATTTGGGGGCGGATACGAGCAGTACTTC
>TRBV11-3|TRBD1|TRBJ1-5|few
CASRWRTGTQKNSNQPQHF
TGTGCCAGCAGATGGCGGACAGGGACCCAAAAGAATAGCAATCAGCCCCAGCATTTT
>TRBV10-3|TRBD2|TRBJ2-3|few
CAISEMASGSIGTDTQYF
TGTGCCATCAGTGAGATGGCTAGCGGGAGTATCGGCACAGATACGCAGTATTTT
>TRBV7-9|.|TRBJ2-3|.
CASSLPAGITSTDTQYF
TGTGCCAGCAGCCTTCCGGCGGGAATTACTAGCACAGATACGCAGTATTTT
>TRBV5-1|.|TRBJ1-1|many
CASSFEAFF
TGCGCCAGCAGCTTTGAAGCTTTCTTT
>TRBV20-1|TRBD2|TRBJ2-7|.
CSARDQTSGGTYEQYF
TGCAGTGCTAGAGACCAAACTAGCGGGGGAACCTACGAGCAGTACTTC
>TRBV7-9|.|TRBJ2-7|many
CASSFAGANEQYF
TGTGCCAGCAGCTTTGCGGGGGCCAACGAGCAGTACTTC
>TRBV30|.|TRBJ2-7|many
CAVITGKYEQYF
TGTGCCGTCATCACAGGGAAATACGAGCAGTACTTC
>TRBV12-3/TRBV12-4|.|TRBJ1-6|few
CASSPPPGSPLHF
TGTGCCAGCAGTCCCCCGCCGGGTTCACCCCTCCACTTT
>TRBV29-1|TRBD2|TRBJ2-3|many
CSVDPTSGSQGGTQYF
TGCAGCGTTGACCCGACTAGCGGGAGTCAGGGGGGTACGCAGTATTTT
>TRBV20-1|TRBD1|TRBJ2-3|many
CSARDRDRVYTDTQYF
TGCAGTGCTAGAGACCGGGACAGGGTGTACACAGATACGCAGTATTTT
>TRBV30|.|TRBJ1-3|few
CAWSLGRAGNTIYF
TGTGCCTGGAGTCTTGGCAGGGCTGGAAACACCATATATTTT
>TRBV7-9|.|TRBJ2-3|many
CASSLALEDTQYF
TGTGCCAGCAGCTTAGCCCTAGAAGATACGCAGTATTTT
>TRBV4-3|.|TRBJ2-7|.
CASSQDLYPGAYEQYF
TGCGCCAGCAGCCAAGATCTATATCCGGGGGCCTACGAGCAGTACTTC
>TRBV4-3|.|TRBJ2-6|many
CASSQGTRGTKANVLTF
TGCGCCAGCAGCCAAGGGACAAGGGGAACTAAGGCCAACGTCCTGACTTTC
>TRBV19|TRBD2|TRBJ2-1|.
CATTSGGNNEQFF
TGTGCCACGACTAGCGGGGGAAACAATGAGCAGTTCTTC
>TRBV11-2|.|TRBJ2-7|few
CASSLDRAAAYEQYF
TGTGCCAGCAGCTTAGATAGGGCAGCGGCCTACGAGCAGTACTTC
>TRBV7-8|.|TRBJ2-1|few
CASSYPFGTSYNEQFF
TGTGCCAGCAGTTACCCTTTCGGGACATCCTACAATGAGCAGTTCTTC
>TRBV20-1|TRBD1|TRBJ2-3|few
CSARDRDRVWTDTQYF
TGCAGTGCTAGAGACCGTGACAGGGTTTGGACAGATACGCAGTATTTT
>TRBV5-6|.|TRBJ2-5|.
CASSSTTAGLQETQYF
TGTGCCAGCAGCTCGACAACAGCCGGCCTCCAAGAGACCCAGTACTTC
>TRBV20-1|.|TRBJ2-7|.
CSASAATLNEQYF
TGCAGTGCTAGTGCAGCCACCTTGAACGAGCAGTACTTC
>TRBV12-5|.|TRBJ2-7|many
CASGLVQYEQYF
TGTGCTAGTGGTTTGGTACAGTACGAGCAGTACTTC
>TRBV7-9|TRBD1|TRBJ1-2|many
CASSFAGTEHYGYTF
TGTGCCAGCAGCTTTGCCGGGACAGAGCACTATGGCTACACCTTC
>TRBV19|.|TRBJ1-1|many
CASSISRLLNTEAFF
TGTGCCAGTAGTATCTCGAGACTACTTAACACTGAAGCTTTCTTT
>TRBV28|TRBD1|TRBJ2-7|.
CASYPGQDLREQYF
TGTGCCAGCTATCCGGGACAGGATCTACGCGAGCAGTACTTC
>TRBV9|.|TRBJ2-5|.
CASSPYGGYQETQYF
TGTGCCAGCAGCCCCTATGGGGGATACCAAGAGACCCAGTACTTC
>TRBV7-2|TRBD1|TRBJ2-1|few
CASSPRQGALYNEQFF
TGTGCCAGCAGCCCAAGACAGGGGGCACTATACAATGAGCAGTTCTTC
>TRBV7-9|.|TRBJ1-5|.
CASSPQGSGGADTQHF
TGTGCCAGCAGCCCCCAGGGAAGCGGGGGGGCAGATACGCAGCATTTT
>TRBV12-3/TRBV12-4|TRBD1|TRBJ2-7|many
CASSMDRNYEQYF
TGTGCCAGCAGTATGGACAGGAACTACGAGCAGTACTTC
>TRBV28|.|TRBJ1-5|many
CASSLLGQGKDNQPQHF
TGTGCCAGCAGTTTATTGGGTCAGGGAAAGGACAATCAGCCCCAGCATTTT
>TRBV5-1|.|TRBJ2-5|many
CASRATEQETQYF
TGCGCCAGTAGAGCGACAGAGCAAGAGACCCAGTACTTC
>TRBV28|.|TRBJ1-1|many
CASSLVRSMNTEAFF
TGTGCCAGCAGTTTAGTTAGATCCATGAACACTGAAGCTTTCTTT
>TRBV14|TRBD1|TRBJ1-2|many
CASSQASGGGYTF
TGTGCCAGCAGCCAAGCGTCAGGGGGAGGCTACACCTTC
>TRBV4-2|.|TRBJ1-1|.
CASSQGAGENTEAFF
TGTGCCAGCAGCCAAGGTGCAGGGGAGAACACTGAAGCTTTCTTT
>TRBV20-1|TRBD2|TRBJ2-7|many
CSATLAGGLLRNEQYF
TGCAGTGCTACCCTAGCGGGAGGGCTCCTACGGAACGAGCAGTACTTC
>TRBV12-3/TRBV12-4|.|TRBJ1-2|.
CASSFTSLDGYTF
TGTGCCAGCAGTTTTACCTCCTTAGATGGCTACACCTTC
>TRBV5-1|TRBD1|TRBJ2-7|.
CASSATGTGIKNSAYEQYF
TGCGCCAGCAGCGCAACCGGGACAGGGATTAAAAATTCCGCCTACGAGCAGTACTTC
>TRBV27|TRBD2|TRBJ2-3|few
CASSPMPGLRTDTQYF
TGTGCCAGCAGCCCAATGCCGGGACTACGCACAGATACGCAGTATTTT
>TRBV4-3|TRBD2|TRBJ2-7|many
CASSPSSGSGEQYF
TGCGCCAGCAGCCCTTCTAGCGGGAGTGGCGAGCAGTACTTC